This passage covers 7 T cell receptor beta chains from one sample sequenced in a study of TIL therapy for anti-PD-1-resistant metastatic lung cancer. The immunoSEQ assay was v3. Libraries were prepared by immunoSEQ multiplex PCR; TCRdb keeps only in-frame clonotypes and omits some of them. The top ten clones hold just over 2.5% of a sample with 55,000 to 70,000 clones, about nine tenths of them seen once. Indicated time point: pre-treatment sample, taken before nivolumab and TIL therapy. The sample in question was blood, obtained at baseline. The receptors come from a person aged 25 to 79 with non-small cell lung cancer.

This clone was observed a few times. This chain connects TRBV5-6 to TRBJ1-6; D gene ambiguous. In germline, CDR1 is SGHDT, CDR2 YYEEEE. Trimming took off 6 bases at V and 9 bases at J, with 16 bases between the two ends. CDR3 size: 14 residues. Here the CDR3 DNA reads TGTGCCAGCAAAGACACTCGAGAATTTTCACCCCTCCACTTT. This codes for CASKDTREFSPLHF.

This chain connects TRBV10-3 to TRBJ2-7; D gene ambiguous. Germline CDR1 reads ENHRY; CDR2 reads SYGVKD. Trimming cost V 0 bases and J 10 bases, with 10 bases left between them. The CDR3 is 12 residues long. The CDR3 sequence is CAISESRAGQYF. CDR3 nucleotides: TGTGCCATCAGTGAGTCTAGGGCAGGACAGTACTTC.

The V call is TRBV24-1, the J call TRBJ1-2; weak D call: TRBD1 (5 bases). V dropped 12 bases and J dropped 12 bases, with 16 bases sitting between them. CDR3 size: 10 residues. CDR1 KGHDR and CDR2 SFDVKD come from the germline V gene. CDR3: CALAGTANTF. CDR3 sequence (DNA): TGTGCCCTCGCCGGGACGGCAAACACCTTC.

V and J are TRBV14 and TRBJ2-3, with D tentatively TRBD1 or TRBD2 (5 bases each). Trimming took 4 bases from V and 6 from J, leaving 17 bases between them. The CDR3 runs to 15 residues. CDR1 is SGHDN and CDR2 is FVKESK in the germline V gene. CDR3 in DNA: TGTGCCAGCAGCCCGACGGGACCGCTTAGGGATACGCAGTATTTT. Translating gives CASSPTGPLRDTQYF.

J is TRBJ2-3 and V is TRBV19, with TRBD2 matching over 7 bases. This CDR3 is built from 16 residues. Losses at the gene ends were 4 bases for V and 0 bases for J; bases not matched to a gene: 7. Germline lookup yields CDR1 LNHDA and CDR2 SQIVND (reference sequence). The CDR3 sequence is CASSRQLARSTDTQYF. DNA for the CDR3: TGTGCCAGTAGTAGACAACTAGCGAGAAGCACAGATACGCAGTATTTT.

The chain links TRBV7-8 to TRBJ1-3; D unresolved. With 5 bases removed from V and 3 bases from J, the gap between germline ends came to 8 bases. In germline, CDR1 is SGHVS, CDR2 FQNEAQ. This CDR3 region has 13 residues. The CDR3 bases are TGTGCCAGCAGCCCTTTTGTTGGAAACACCATATATTTT. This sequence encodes CASSPFVGNTIYF. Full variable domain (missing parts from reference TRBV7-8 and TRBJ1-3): GAGVSQSPRYKVAKRGQDVALRCDPISGHVSLFWYQQALGQGPEFLTYFQNEAQLDKSGLPSDRFFAERPEGSVSTLKIQRTQQEDSAVYLCASSPFVGNTIYFGEGSWLTVV.

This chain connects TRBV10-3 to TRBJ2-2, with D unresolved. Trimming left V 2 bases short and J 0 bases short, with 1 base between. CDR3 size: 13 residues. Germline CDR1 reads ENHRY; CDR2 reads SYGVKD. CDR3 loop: CAISEANTGELFF. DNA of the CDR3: TGTGCCATCAGTGAGGCGAACACCGGGGAGCTGTTTTTT.